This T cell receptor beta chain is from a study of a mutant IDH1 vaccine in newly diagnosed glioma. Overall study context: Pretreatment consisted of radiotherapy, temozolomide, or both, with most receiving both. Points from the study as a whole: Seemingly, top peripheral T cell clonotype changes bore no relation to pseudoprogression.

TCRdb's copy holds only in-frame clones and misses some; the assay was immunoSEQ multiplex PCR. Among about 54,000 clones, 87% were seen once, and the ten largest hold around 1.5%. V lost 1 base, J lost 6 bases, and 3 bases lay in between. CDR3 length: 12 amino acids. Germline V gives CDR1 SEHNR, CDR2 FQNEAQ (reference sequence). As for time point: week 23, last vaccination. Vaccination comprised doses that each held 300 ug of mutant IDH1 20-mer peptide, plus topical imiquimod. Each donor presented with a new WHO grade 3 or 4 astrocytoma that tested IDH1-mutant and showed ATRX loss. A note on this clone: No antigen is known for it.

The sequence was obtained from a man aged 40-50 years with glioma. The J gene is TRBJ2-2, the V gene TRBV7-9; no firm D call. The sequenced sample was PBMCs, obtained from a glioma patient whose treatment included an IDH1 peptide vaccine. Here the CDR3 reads CASSLGPGELFF. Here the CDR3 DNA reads TGTGCCAGCAGCTTAGGTCCCGGGGAGCTGTTTTTT.